This TCR beta chain was identified in a study of CD8+CD57+ T cells in acquired aplastic anemia. Study-wide context: Sorted CD4+ and CD8+ cell DNA averaged roughly 3 ug.

Study-wide results and limits: Overlapping CD8+ CDR3 repertoires of patients and controls contained nearly 30 shared sequences.

V lost 8 bases to trimming and J lost 5 bases; unmatched junction nucleotides: 6. CDR1 and CDR2 (germline): ENHRY, SYGVKD. The CDR3 consists of 14 residues. Sequenced patients had shown CD8+CD57+ cell expansion by flow cytometry. Patients were treatment-naive when blood was sampled. Researchers used genomic DNA as the template to profile TCR beta VDJ and CDR3. TCRdb reprocessed the reads with MiXCR, giving one entry per CDR3 protein. The sample yields some 150,000 distinct CDR3 sequences, 40% to 50% seen once. Comments on this clonotype: Its cognate antigen is unknown.

This sequence originates from a human donor with aplastic anemia. The chain links TRBV10-3 to TRBJ2-2; 9 bases map to TRBD1. Sequencing used sorted CD4+, CD8+, or CD8+CD57+ T cells (not recorded which) from PBMCs. The CDR3 sequence is CAIGTGSGTGELFF. The CDR3 nucleotides are TGTGCCATCGGGACAGGGTCAGGGACCGGGGAGCTGTTTTTT.